This T cell receptor (beta chain) appears in the sequencing data of a study of blood T cell repertoires in COVID-19. The wider study: Material from acute and convalescent COVID-19 was sourced from the United States, Italy and Spain. T cells, B-cell-depleted T cells, or PBMCs supplied cDNA or gDNA.

The V end was cut by 4 bases, the J end by 1 base, with 22 bases between. CDR3 size: 17 residues. Looked up from germline, CDR1 is SQVTM and CDR2 is ANQGSEA. The authors' processing: Counts of nucleated cells, estimated from reference gene primer amplification, were obtained. The protocol was immunoSEQ multiplex PCR, while the TCRdb copy is restricted to in-frame clones and leaves out a portion. That table gives V, J and clone size, and the DNA gave D and trimming. The sample lists fewer than 200,000 clones, approximately 78% occurring once. Researchers sorted participants into cohorts using their self-reported clinical history.

The rearrangement uses TRBV29-1 and TRBJ1-2; perhaps TRBD1 as D (5 bases). This sequence was found in a woman aged 50 to 60 who had recovered from COVID-19. The sequencing input was PBMCs or T cells enriched from blood (not recorded which). CDR3 nucleotides: TGCAGCGTTGGAGGACGCGGAGGGCAGGGCCATAACTATGGCTACACCTTC. This gives the protein CSVGGRGGQGHNYGYTF.